The clone carrying this T cell receptor (beta chain) was counted between two and nine times. Measured with immunoSEQ multiplex PCR; TCRdb has only the in-frame clones, and not every one. The repertoire includes approximately 980,000 clones, about three quarters of them detected once, and around 1.4% sits in the top ten. The CDR3 is made up of 17 amino acids. Trimming took 3 bases from V and 1 from J; bases not matched to a gene: 8. In germline, CDR1 is SNHLY, CDR2 FYNNEI. The data were taken from a study of shared clonotypes between healthy human individuals. The sample was memory CD4+ T cells sorted from blood. Noted subset: CD45RA-negative fraction. This chain connects TRBV2 to TRBJ2-1; TRBD2 agrees at 8 bases. This TCR derives from a man aged 18 to 30 in good health. The CDR3 nucleotides read TGTGCCAGCAGTGACCTCTCGGCGGGAGGATCCTACAATGAGCAGTTCTTC. It yields the protein CASSDLSAGGSYNEQFF.